These 11 T cell receptor beta chains came from one sample sequenced in a study of graft-versus-host responses after intestinal transplantation. Measured with immunoSEQ multiplex PCR; TCRdb has only the in-frame clones, and not every one. Among tens of thousands of clones, 85% to 95% were seen once, and the ten largest hold roughly 0.5%. The antigens for these receptors are not known. Sequencing was performed on unstimulated CD8+ T cells sorted from spleen or lymph node cells, taken before intestinal transplant. Receptors were obtained from a human donor who received an intestinal transplant.

In this sample, this clone turned up once. The chain uses TRBV11-2 and TRBJ2-7; 7 bases map to TRBD1. From germline, CDR1 is SGHAT and CDR2 FQNNGV. V lost 5 bases and J lost 7; bases outside the gene matches: 11. The CDR3 sequence is 14 residues long. CDR3 amino acids: CASSRPTGSGEQYF. The CDR3, as DNA: TGTGCCAGCAGCCGCCCGACAGGGAGTGGGGAGCAGTACTTC.

This clone was recorded only once. This sequence joins TRBV6-1 and TRBJ1-2; no clear D. CDR3 length: 13 amino acids. Germline V gene lookup returns CDR1 MNHNS and CDR2 SASEGT. V lost 2 bases and J lost 3, with 7 bases in between. This chain's CDR3 is CASSETEYYGYTF. CDR3 bases: TGTGCCAGCAGTGAAACTGAATACTATGGCTACACCTTC.

The chain couples TRBV5-1 to TRBJ2-5, with a possible D match to TRBD2 (5 bases). There are 15 residues in the CDR3. V was clipped by 1 base and J by 2 bases, with 12 bases between them. Germline CDR1 and CDR2: SGHRS and YFSETQ. CDR3 in amino acids: CASSLSALAQETQYF. The CDR3 nucleotides read TGCGCCAGCAGCTTGTCGGCCCTAGCTCAAGAGACCCAGTACTTC.

The V gene is TRBV11-2, the J gene TRBJ2-1; TRBD2 matches 7 bases. Germline CDR1 reads SGHAT; CDR2 reads FQNNGV. J was trimmed by 8 bases and V by 8 bases; bases with no gene match: 3. The CDR3 has 11 amino acids. The chain's CDR3 is CASGGSHEQFF. The CDR3 DNA follows: TGTGCCAGCGGCGGGAGCCATGAGCAGTTCTTC.

This chain uses TRBV29-1 with TRBJ1-1; D gene uncertain. Looked up from germline, CDR1 is SQVTM and CDR2 is ANQGSEA. The CDR3 extends over 12 amino acids. Trimming left V 3 bases short and J 0 bases short, with 5 bases between. The CDR3 DNA follows: TGCAGCGTTGACGGTTTGAACACTGAAGCTTTCTTT. Translated: CSVDGLNTEAFF.

The chain carries TRBV19 and TRBJ2-1, with TRBD2 identical over 16 bases. V lost 6 bases, J lost 7 bases, and 15 bases stayed unmatched. Germline-derived CDR1 and CDR2 are LNHDA and SQIVND (reference sequence). CDR3 length: 19 residues. CDR3 sequence reads: CASRVNPGLAGGPGNEQFF. The CDR3 DNA is TGTGCCAGTAGAGTGAATCCGGGACTAGCGGGAGGGCCGGGAAATGAGCAGTTCTTC.

The chain combines TRBV5-4 with TRBJ2-5; D is unresolved. V lost 3 bases and J lost 4, with 4 bases in between. From germline, CDR1 is SGHNT and CDR2 YYREEE (reference sequence). The CDR3 is 11 amino acids. DNA for the CDR3: TGTGCCAGCAGCTCTTCAGAGACCCAGTACTTC. Its protein product is CASSSSETQYF.

The gene calls are TRBV29-1 and TRBJ2-3; weak D call: TRBD2 (6 bases). The ends were cut back, 5 bases at V and 0 bases at J, with 21 bases in the middle. CDR3 length: 17 residues. Germline CDR1 is SQVTM and CDR2 is ANQGSEA. The CDR3 region is CSVPGLPKGGSTDTQYF. Here the CDR3 DNA reads TGCAGCGTTCCGGGACTCCCAAAAGGAGGTAGCACAGATACGCAGTATTTT.

J is TRBJ2-7 and V is TRBV23-1; 8 bases are shared with TRBD1. TRBV23-1 is an ORF, with its function uncertain. J gave up 5 bases and V 7 bases, and 7 bases lay outside the gene matches. The CDR3 loop spans 13 amino acids. Written as DNA, the CDR3 is TGCGCCAGCAATCGGACAGGGCGGGACGAGCAGTACTTC. Its protein product is CASNRTGRDEQYF.

The rearrangement uses TRBV19 and TRBJ2-3; 9 nucleotides agree with TRBD1. With 1 base clipped from V and 3 bases from J, the junction kept 5 bases outside the gene matches. Germline values: CDR1 LNHDA, CDR2 SQIVND (reference sequence). This CDR3 has 16 amino acids. DNA for the CDR3: TGTGCCAGTAGTATAGTGGGGACAGGGATGACAGATACGCAGTATTTT. Translating gives CASSIVGTGMTDTQYF. Variable domain in full (rest from reference TRBV19 and TRBJ2-3): DGGITQSPKYLFRKEGQNVTLSCEQNLNHDAMYWYRQDPGQGLRLIYYSQIVNDFQKGDIAEGYSVSREKKESFPLTVTSAQKNPTAFYLCASSIVGTGMTDTQYFGPGTRLTVL.

This sequence joins TRBV7-2 and TRBJ1-4; 7 bases map to TRBD1. Germline CDR1 and CDR2: SGHTA and FQGNSA. The ends lost 5 bases at V and 8 bases at J; junction bases unmatched: 11. CDR3 length: 15 amino acids. CDR3 amino acids: CASSPGTVRGEKLFF. CDR3 nucleotide sequence: TGTGCCAGCAGCCCGGGGACAGTCCGAGGGGAAAAACTGTTTTTT.